These T cell receptor beta chains were read from a single sample in a study of vaccination effects on CD4 cells after COVID-19. Their recognized antigens are unknown. Sequencing used immunoSEQ multiplex PCR; TCRdb keeps in-frame clones, though not all of them. The sample includes 22,000 or so clones, 65% to 85% of them seen just once. The material was CD4+ T cells from PBMCs cultured with HCoV-229E spike peptides, obtained after COVID-19 vaccination. The receptor set was obtained from a human donor who received a COVID-19 vaccine. Each CDR3 is given with its conserved first and last residue. A D gene is named only where the DNA matches it firmly. Clone size is shown for a subset of rows, as once, few, many or a class of expanded clone.

abundance	d_gene	v_gene	j_gene	CDR3nt	CDR3aa
.	.	TRBV3-1/TRBV3-2	TRBJ1-1	TGTGCCAGCAGCCGTGGACCCCAGAACACTGAAGCTTTCTTT	CASSRGPQNTEAFF
.	.	TRBV20-1	TRBJ2-5	TGCAGTGCGCCAGACAGGGAGACCCAGTACTTC	CSAPDRETQYF
.	TRBD2	TRBV5-1	TRBJ2-1	TGCGCCAGCAGCCCACACTTCGGGACTAGCGGGAACAATGAGCAGTTCTTC	CASSPHFGTSGNNEQFF
.	TRBD1	TRBV5-6	TRBJ2-7	TGTGCCAGCAGCTTATTGGGACAGTCCTACGAGCAGTACTTC	CASSLLGQSYEQYF
.	TRBD2	TRBV5-1	TRBJ2-2	TGCGCCAGCACGCTAGCGGGTTTTGACACCGGGGAGCTGTTTTTT	CASTLAGFDTGELFF
.	.	TRBV27	TRBJ1-4	TGTGCCAGCAGTCCTGAGCTAGGGCAGGGGAGGCCTAATGAAAAACTGTTTTTT	CASSPELGQGRPNEKLFF
few	.	TRBV7-9	TRBJ1-1	TGTGCCAGCAGCTTATCCCGGGTGGGGAACACTGAAGCTTTCTTT	CASSLSRVGNTEAFF
.	.	TRBV6-1	TRBJ1-2	TGTGCCAGCAGTGATCAGGGAGTCTCTAACTATGGCTACACCTTC	CASSDQGVSNYGYTF
once	.	TRBV19	TRBJ2-3	TGTGCCAGTAGTATAGTGTGGGTCGGCACAGATACGCAGTATTTT	CASSIVWVGTDTQYF
.	TRBD1	TRBV15	TRBJ2-7	TGTGCCACCAGCAGAGAAAGTGGGACAGGGGGCTACGAGCAGTACTTC	CATSRESGTGGYEQYF
.	.	TRBV6-2/TRBV6-3	TRBJ1-4	TGTGCCAGCAGCTTCAGTGGAATTGAAAAACTGTTTTTT	CASSFSGIEKLFF
.	TRBD2	TRBV13	TRBJ2-7	TGTGCCAGCAGCTTCGGGGAGCGGGAGTCCTACGAGCAGTACTTC	CASSFGERESYEQYF
few	TRBD1	TRBV7-9	TRBJ2-7	TGTGCCAGCAGCGATGGGACAGGGGACGAGCAGTACTTC	CASSDGTGDEQYF
.	.	TRBV5-1	TRBJ2-5	TGCGCCAGCAGCCCTGGGACCAAAGAGACCCAGTACTTC	CASSPGTKETQYF
.	.	TRBV11-2	TRBJ2-5	TGTGCCAGCAGCATCGGGACGGTCCAAGAGACCCAGTACTTC	CASSIGTVQETQYF
.	TRBD2	TRBV18	TRBJ2-5	TGTGCCAGCTCACCACCTGGACTAGCGGGGGGGATACACCAAGAGACCCAGTACTTC	CASSPPGLAGGIHQETQYF
.	TRBD2	TRBV30	TRBJ2-3	TGTGCCTGGAGCCTCGGGACTAGCGGGGGGAGCACAGATACGCAGTATTTT	CAWSLGTSGGSTDTQYF
.	.	TRBV27	TRBJ2-7	TGTGCCAGCAGTTTTTCAGGGGAAACTAGTAGGCAGTACTTC	CASSFSGETSRQYF
.	.	TRBV7-9	TRBJ1-2	TGTGCCAGCAGCTCAACTGGGGGGGCCGTCGGTCGGGGCTACACCTTC	CASSSTGGAVGRGYTF
few	.	TRBV7-9	TRBJ2-1	TGTGCCAGCAGCTTAGCGGGGGGGCACAATGAGCAGTTCTTC	CASSLAGGHNEQFF
.	TRBD1	TRBV7-9	TRBJ2-7	TGTGCCAGCAGCCAGGGACAGGGGCGGTACGAGCAGTACTTC	CASSQGQGRYEQYF
.	TRBD1	TRBV7-2	TRBJ1-2	TGTGCCAGCAGCATAGGGGGCTCTAACTATGGCTACACCTTC	CASSIGGSNYGYTF
.	TRBD2	TRBV3-1/TRBV3-2	TRBJ2-1	TGTGCCAGCAGGCGGGAGGAAAACAATGAGCAGTTCTTC	CASRREENNEQFF
.	.	TRBV6-1	TRBJ2-7	TGTGCCAGCAGCCCCAACCCCCACGAGCAGTACTTC	CASSPNPHEQYF
.	.	TRBV7-2	TRBJ1-5	TGTGCCAGCAGCTTAGCGGAGGGTACGAGGCCCCAGCATTTT	CASSLAEGTRPQHF
few	.	TRBV3-1/TRBV3-2	TRBJ2-2	TGTGCCAGCAGCCAAGTGGGCACCGGGGAGCTGTTTTTT	CASSQVGTGELFF
.	.	TRBV7-9	TRBJ2-1	TGTGCCAGCAGCTTAGTGACAGGAGGATACAATGAGCAGTTCTTC	CASSLVTGGYNEQFF
few	.	TRBV30	TRBJ1-5	TGTGCCTGGACCCGGGACCCTGGATTAAGGCCCCAGCATTTT	CAWTRDPGLRPQHF
.	.	TRBV7-9	TRBJ2-1	TGTGCCAGCAGCTTAGTGGGCAGCTCGTCTGCCTACAATGAGCAGTTCTTC	CASSLVGSSSAYNEQFF
.	.	TRBV6-6	TRBJ2-1	TGTGCCAGCAGTTACTCGAGGGATCCCCCTTTCAATGAGCAGTTCTTC	CASSYSRDPPFNEQFF
.	TRBD1	TRBV5-1	TRBJ2-5	TGCGCCAGCAGTCCGGGACAGACCCAAGAGACCCAGTACTTC	CASSPGQTQETQYF
few	.	TRBV12-3/TRBV12-4	TRBJ2-1	TGTGCCAGCAGTTTAGGTGAGCTGGGTGAGCAGTTCTTC	CASSLGELGEQFF
.	TRBD2	TRBV27	TRBJ2-5	TGTGCCAGCAGTAGCCCCGGGACTAGCGGGTATCAAGAGACCCAGTACTTC	CASSSPGTSGYQETQYF
.	TRBD1	TRBV7-6	TRBJ1-2	TGTGCCAGCAGCTTAGGACAGGGAGGGAACTATGGCTACACCTTC	CASSLGQGGNYGYTF
.	.	TRBV11-2	TRBJ1-5	TGTGCCAGCAGCTTAGAGGTCGAAAATCAGCCCCAGCATTTT	CASSLEVENQPQHF
.	.	TRBV6-1	TRBJ1-2	TGTGCCAGCAGTGAAGCAGGAGGGGGTAAAGGCTACACCTTC	CASSEAGGGKGYTF
.	.	TRBV14	TRBJ1-2	TGTGCCAGCAGCCCCTACATAGGCGTGGGAGGCTACACCTTC	CASSPYIGVGGYTF
.	.	TRBV19	TRBJ1-1	TGTGCCAGTACCCCCGGCGGGGCCAAGGGGGAAGCTTTCTTT	CASTPGGAKGEAFF
few	.	TRBV10-1	TRBJ1-5	TGCGCCAGCAGTGCAGAACTCCGCATAGGCAATCAGCCCCAGCATTTT	CASSAELRIGNQPQHF
once	.	TRBV9	TRBJ1-6	TGTGCCAGCAGCGTAGATCCCCGGGGACTAGGGGTTATGGGCTATAATTCACCCCTCCACTTT	CASSVDPRGLGVMGYNSPLHF
once	TRBD2	TRBV27	TRBJ2-5	TGTGCCAGCAGTCCCCGACCCCCTCTAGCGGGAAGTCCTCCAGAGACCCAGTACTTC	CASSPRPPLAGSPPETQYF
few	TRBD1	TRBV25-1	TRBJ1-1	TGTGCCAGCAGTGAATCCGATGGACAGGGAGGAGGGAACACTGAAGCTTTCTTT	CASSESDGQGGGNTEAFF
.	TRBD1	TRBV4-1	TRBJ1-5	TGCGCCAGCAGGAAGACAGGGGACGGCAATCAGCCCCAGCATTTT	CASRKTGDGNQPQHF
medium-sized	.	TRBV7-9	TRBJ1-3	TGTGCCAGCAGCCCGACTGGAAACACCATATATTTT	CASSPTGNTIYF
.	TRBD1	TRBV2	TRBJ2-7	TGTGCCAGCACTACAGGGGGTTTTTCCTACGAGCAGTACTTC	CASTTGGFSYEQYF
once	.	TRBV5-4	TRBJ1-2	TGTGCCAGCAGCCCAGCTTCCGATTCCTATGGCTACACCTTC	CASSPASDSYGYTF
.	.	TRBV27	TRBJ2-3	TGTGCCAGCAGTTTTCGATTTACCGATACGCAGTATTTT	CASSFRFTDTQYF
.	TRBD2	TRBV9	TRBJ2-1	TGTGCCAGCAGCGTAGCTCCCGGACTAGCGGCTGACAATGAGCAGTTCTTC	CASSVAPGLAADNEQFF
few	TRBD2	TRBV5-1	TRBJ2-3	TGCGCCAGCAGCTTGGTCTTAGCGGGGGGGACAGATACGCAGTATTTT	CASSLVLAGGTDTQYF
once	.	TRBV12-3/TRBV12-4	TRBJ1-1	TGTGCCAGCAGTTTAACATCAAACACTGAAGCTTTCTTT	CASSLTSNTEAFF
few	TRBD1	TRBV18	TRBJ1-2	TGTGCCAGCTCACCCAACAGGGGGGACTATGGCTACACCTTC	CASSPNRGDYGYTF
.	TRBD1	TRBV5-1	TRBJ1-1	TGCGCCAGCAGCTTAGTGACAGGGACGGACACTGAAGCTTTCTTT	CASSLVTGTDTEAFF
.	TRBD1	TRBV19	TRBJ1-1	TGTGCCAGTAGTCCCGCGGACAGGTTGAACACTGAAGCTTTCTTT	CASSPADRLNTEAFF
few	TRBD1	TRBV29-1	TRBJ1-6	TGCAGCGTTGTGTTGGACAGGTCTGATTCACCCCTCCACTTT	CSVVLDRSDSPLHF
.	TRBD1	TRBV5-4	TRBJ2-3	TGTGCCAGCAGCTCCAGGGACAGGTTCACAGATACGCAGTATTTT	CASSSRDRFTDTQYF
.	.	TRBV25-1	TRBJ2-7	TGTGCCAGCAGCACGGGGGCGGTTCGCGAGCAGTACTTC	CASSTGAVREQYF
few	.	TRBV3-1/TRBV3-2	TRBJ1-1	TGTGCCAGCAGGCCGATGAACACTGAAGCTTTCTTT	CASRPMNTEAFF
.	.	TRBV11-2	TRBJ2-7	TGTGCCAGCAGCTTAGAGGGCTTCCTTGCCCGCGGGCAGTACTTC	CASSLEGFLARGQYF
.	.	TRBV6-5	TRBJ1-2	TGTGCCAGCATCTGGTCCTACACTCTCGCCTATGGCTACACCTTC	CASIWSYTLAYGYTF